These T cell receptor beta chains were read from a single sample in a study of blood T cell repertoires in COVID-19. Repertoires were generated with immunoSEQ multiplex PCR, while TCRdb's copy carries only in-frame clones and drops some. The sample includes about 75,000 clones, around 89% of them seen just once. Sequencing input: peripheral blood. All receptors come from a human donor in a cohort sampled during active COVID-19. Each CDR3 is given with its conserved first and last residue. Fields, in order: J gene, V gene, clone size, D gene, CDR3 DNA, CDR3 protein. A D gene is named only where the DNA matches it firmly. Size values are once, few and many counts, or a class for expanded clones, and some rows have none.

j_call: TRBJ1-2
v_call: TRBV6-6
clone_size: NA
d_call: TRBD1
cdr3_nt: TGTGCCAGCGGGGACAGGGGGCGGGGAGGCTACACCTTC
cdr3_aa: CASGDRGRGGYTF

j_call: TRBJ2-3
v_call: TRBV6-1
clone_size: NA
d_call: TRBD2
cdr3_nt: TGTGCCAGCAGTGAGTTTCGACTAGCAACAGATACGCAGTATTTT
cdr3_aa: CASSEFRLATDTQYF

j_call: TRBJ2-2
v_call: TRBV4-3
clone_size: NA
d_call: TRBD1
cdr3_nt: TGCGCCAGCAGCGTAGGGACAGTTAACACCGGGGAGCTGTTTTTT
cdr3_aa: CASSVGTVNTGELFF

j_call: TRBJ1-1
v_call: TRBV3-1/TRBV3-2
clone_size: few
d_call: NA
cdr3_nt: TGTGCCAGCAGCCCTAGGGACAAACAGAACACTGAAGCTTTCTTT
cdr3_aa: CASSPRDKQNTEAFF

j_call: TRBJ2-7
v_call: TRBV28
clone_size: once
d_call: TRBD1
cdr3_nt: TGTGCCAGCAGGCCTATGGGGACAGGAGCCTACGAGCAGTACTTC
cdr3_aa: CASRPMGTGAYEQYF

j_call: TRBJ2-5
v_call: TRBV19
clone_size: NA
d_call: NA
cdr3_nt: TGTGCCAGTAACACAGAACAGGGAGAAGAGACCCAGTACTTC
cdr3_aa: CASNTEQGEETQYF

j_call: TRBJ1-5
v_call: TRBV30
clone_size: NA
d_call: NA
cdr3_nt: TGTGCCTGGGCGCCGGGCGGGAATAGCAATCAGCCCCAGCATTTT
cdr3_aa: CAWAPGGNSNQPQHF

j_call: TRBJ2-3
v_call: TRBV2
clone_size: NA
d_call: TRBD2
cdr3_nt: TGTGCCAGCATTAGCGGGGGTTTCACAGATACGCAGTATTTT
cdr3_aa: CASISGGFTDTQYF

j_call: TRBJ1-5
v_call: TRBV20-1
clone_size: NA
d_call: NA
cdr3_nt: TGCAGTGCTAGTAGGACAGCGACTAGCAATCAGCCCCAGCATTTT
cdr3_aa: CSASRTATSNQPQHF

j_call: TRBJ1-2
v_call: TRBV7-3
clone_size: once
d_call: NA
cdr3_nt: TGTGCCAGCAGCTTAGTCGGCGGAGGGGATGGCTACACCTTC
cdr3_aa: CASSLVGGGDGYTF

j_call: TRBJ2-1
v_call: TRBV5-1
clone_size: NA
d_call: TRBD2
cdr3_nt: TGCGCCAGCAGCTTGGACCCAGCGGGAGGGTACAATGAGCAGTTCTTC
cdr3_aa: CASSLDPAGGYNEQFF

j_call: TRBJ2-7
v_call: TRBV13
clone_size: NA
d_call: NA
cdr3_nt: TGTGCCAGCAGCTTACCTAGCTCCCACGAGCAGTACTTC
cdr3_aa: CASSLPSSHEQYF

j_call: TRBJ2-1
v_call: TRBV4-2
clone_size: NA
d_call: TRBD2
cdr3_nt: TGTGCCAGCAGCCAGGGACTAGCGGGTTACAATGAGCAGTTCTTC
cdr3_aa: CASSQGLAGYNEQFF

j_call: TRBJ2-3
v_call: TRBV11-1
clone_size: once
d_call: NA
cdr3_nt: TGTGCCAGCAGCGACTCCTTAGAAGATACGCAGTATTTT
cdr3_aa: CASSDSLEDTQYF

j_call: TRBJ1-5
v_call: TRBV12-3/TRBV12-4
clone_size: NA
d_call: NA
cdr3_nt: TGTGCCAGCAGTCCCAGGGGCAATCAGCCCCAGCATTTT
cdr3_aa: CASSPRGNQPQHF

j_call: TRBJ2-1
v_call: TRBV6-6
clone_size: NA
d_call: TRBD1
cdr3_nt: TGTGCCAGCAGTTCCAGAGGGGGACAGGGGGCAGGTGAGCAGTTCTTC
cdr3_aa: CASSSRGGQGAGEQFF

j_call: TRBJ2-7
v_call: TRBV9
clone_size: once
d_call: TRBD2
cdr3_nt: TGTGCCAGCAGCGTAGCCGGGACTAGCGGGAGTTACGAGCAGTACTTC
cdr3_aa: CASSVAGTSGSYEQYF

j_call: TRBJ1-2
v_call: TRBV23-1
clone_size: NA
d_call: NA
cdr3_nt: TGCGCCTATCGGTACTATGGCTACACCTTC
cdr3_aa: CAYRYYGYTF

j_call: TRBJ2-7
v_call: TRBV13
clone_size: NA
d_call: TRBD2
cdr3_nt: TGTGCCAGCAGCCTCCGGGAGGTCGGCGAGCAGTACTTC
cdr3_aa: CASSLREVGEQYF

j_call: TRBJ1-6
v_call: TRBV28
clone_size: NA
d_call: TRBD1
cdr3_nt: TGTGCCAGCGGAAGGACAGGGGTGGTCTCACCCCTCCACTTT
cdr3_aa: CASGRTGVVSPLHF

j_call: TRBJ2-7
v_call: TRBV25-1
clone_size: NA
d_call: TRBD1
cdr3_nt: TGTGCCAGCAGTGAATTTTTCAGCACAGGGGATCCCTACGAGCAGTACTTC
cdr3_aa: CASSEFFSTGDPYEQYF

j_call: TRBJ2-3
v_call: TRBV4-1
clone_size: NA
d_call: TRBD2
cdr3_nt: TGCGCCAGCAGCAAAGGACTAGCGACAGATACGCAGTATTTT
cdr3_aa: CASSKGLATDTQYF